This T cell receptor beta chain originates from a study of graft-versus-host responses after intestinal transplantation. The table came from immunoSEQ multiplex PCR; TCRdb's copy has only in-frame clones and leaves some out. The table shows 7,000 to 8,000 clones, with 30% occurring only once. Germline V lookup: CDR1 LGHNA, CDR2 YNFKEQ. This CDR3 region has 17 residues. The V gene lost 2 bases and the J gene lost 0 bases, with 16 bases spanning the gap. The receptor was derived from a human patient who was an organ donor for intestinal transplantation. Sequencing was performed on alloreactive CD4+ T cells from a mixed lymphocyte reaction culture, taken before transplantation. Subset defined: CFSE-low proliferating T cells sorted from roughly six-day pre-transplant mixed lymphocyte reaction (GvH or HvG direction). J is TRBJ2-5 and V is TRBV4-2, with D perhaps TRBD2 (6 bases). CDR3 sequence: CASSQFPPGENQETQYF. In DNA form, the CDR3 reads TGTGCCAGCAGCCAATTCCCTCCGGGAGAGAACCAAGAGACCCAGTACTTC.